The sequence of this T cell receptor (beta chain) was determined in a study of spatial heterogeneity in lung cancer. General study results and limits: Higher tumor mutation counts went along with higher counts of expanded intratumoral alpha and beta TCRs.

By share of the sample, this clonotype is medium-sized. The antigen is undetermined. TCRdb reprocessed the 5' RACE reads with MiXCR, giving one entry per CDR3 protein. The sample has 4,500 to 6,000 distinct CDR3 sequences, around 4.9% seen once. V lost 3 bases and J lost 6, with 8 bases in between. The CDR3 covers 12 residues. Germline CDR1 LGHDT, CDR2 YNNKEL (reference sequence). As for time point: sample taken at primary tumor resection. The starting material was lung tumor tissue, obtained at surgery. This TCR was recovered from a male donor with early-stage non-small cell lung cancer. This sequence joins TRBV3-1 and TRBJ1-2; D not resolved. CDR3 coding DNA: TGTGCCAGCAGCCACCAGGATAATGGCTACACCTTC. Its translation is CASSHQDNGYTF.